The clone carrying this TCR beta chain came up a few times. V lost 5 bases and J lost 3; bases outside the gene matches: 4. The CDR3 covers 13 residues. CDR1 and CDR2 (germline): DFQATT, SNEGSKA (reference sequence). The data are from a study of naive and memory T cell subsets. Two oligonucleotides, mixed equimolar, formed the beta constant-region primer covering TRBC1 and TRBC2. TCRdb reprocessed the UMI-ligation and nested PCR reads with MiXCR, giving one entry per CDR3 protein. The table has 75,000 to 85,000 distinct CDR3 sequences, around 14% seen once. The sequenced sample consisted of central memory CD4+ T cells from blood. The clonotype comes from a human donor in good health. This sequence joins TRBV20-1 and TRBJ1-5; 7 nucleotides agree with TRBD1. The CDR3 DNA is TGCAGTGCTCGGGACAGCTACAATCAGCCCCAGCATTTT. Translation gives CSARDSYNQPQHF.